This T cell receptor (beta chain) appears in the sequencing data of a study of T cell repertoires in cytomegalovirus infection (dated by TCRdb to about 2019). About the investigation overall: Alongside well-studied HLA-B-restricted epitopes, the peptide stimulations were aimed at recently identified HLA-C-restricted CMV epitopes, whose presentation resists viral immunomodulation. Donor HLA type was relevant to the analysis, as public TCR beta signatures indicated carriage of CMV infection together with the matching HLA type.

Beyond this particular receptor, the publication reports: Cumulative frequency of public TCR beta family members discriminated carriers of CMV infection plus the relevant HLA type in this cohort and an independent approximately 340-donor cohort. In the ex vivo response, HLA-C-restricted CMV-specific TCR beta clonotypes were dominant, and in two of eight donors the single most frequent clonotype came from this HLA-C-restricted group.

As to this clonotype: Which antigen it targets is not known. Per-base qualities were not stored, and no clone one base away is much larger.

The sample's treatment or condition label, in plain terms: in vitro stimulation with specific CMV peptide epitopes to enrich CMV-specific T cells. The CDR3 contains 13 residues, cysteine and valine counted. CDR3 DNA only is kept here, 39 bases in frame from base 1. The V and J ends are trimmed by 3 bases and 3 bases, leaving 9 bases between them. From the germline V gene, CDR1 is SGHTA and CDR2 is FQGTGA. The data were produced on an Illumina HiSeq 1500. The public reads were quality trimmed at Q25 with fastp and then assembled into clones with MiXCR by TCRdb, keeping productive beta chains. Each record represents a unique CDR3 protein, reported with the most common genes and DNA among its rows. The sample table lists about a million distinct CDR3 sequences, more than 25% of them with a count of one. The biggest ten clones account for 11% to 15% of the sample.

The chain is encoded by TRBV7-3 joined to TRBJ2-7, with no reliable assignment of the D segment. The clonotype comes from a human donor in good health (CMV status not recorded). Some clones in this sample may be carry-over from other donors' samples. Source: cultured CD8+ T cells from PBMCs, taken from culture after CMV antigen stimulation. The nucleotides are TGTGCCAGCAGCTTGACGACATTCTACGAGCAGTACGTC. This is translated as CASSLTTFYEQYV.